These T cell receptor beta chains were read from a single sample in a study of lymphopenia after photon versus proton radiotherapy. The table came from immunoSEQ multiplex PCR; TCRdb's copy has only in-frame clones and leaves some out. The profile shows around 42,000 clones, less than 90% of them singletons. The sample consisted of peripheral blood, taken from a patient treated with photon-based radiotherapy. Source of these receptors: a man aged 35-49 years with gastric cancer. The CDR3 runs from the conserved cysteine through the conserved F or W. A D gene is named only where the DNA matches it firmly. Some rows mark clone size as missing; the rest say once, few, many or name a class of expanded clone.

.	TRBJ2-3	TRBV11-3	.	TGTGCCAGCAGCTTTGCAGCCACAGATACGCAGTATTTT	CASSFAATDTQYF
.	TRBJ2-7	TRBV7-8	.	TGTGCCAGCAGCTTAACCTTCTACGAGCAGTACTTC	CASSLTFYEQYF
.	TRBJ1-6	TRBV7-6	.	TGTGCCAGCAGCCGGACGTGGGACTCACCCCTCCACTTT	CASSRTWDSPLHF
TRBD1	TRBJ2-2	TRBV7-3	.	TGTGCCAGCAGCTCCCGACAGGGTAGCACCGGGGAGCTGTTTTTT	CASSSRQGSTGELFF
.	TRBJ1-2	TRBV7-6	.	TGTGCCAGCAGCCCTATCAGACAGTGGGACTACACCTTC	CASSPIRQWDYTF
TRBD1	TRBJ1-1	TRBV9	.	TGTGCCAGCAGCGTAGAGGCAGGGGGCTACACTGAAGCTTTCTTT	CASSVEAGGYTEAFF
.	TRBJ1-1	TRBV5-4	once	TGTGCCAGCAGCTTGGCGCTCCAGAACACTGAAGCTTTCTTT	CASSLALQNTEAFF
.	TRBJ1-2	TRBV6-5	.	TGTGCCAGCACTCAATGGGACTATGGCTACACCTTC	CASTQWDYGYTF
TRBD1	TRBJ1-6	TRBV5-1	.	TGCGCCAGCAGCTCCGGACAGGGTCCCCTCCACTTT	CASSSGQGPLHF
TRBD1	TRBJ1-5	TRBV2	.	TGTGCCAGCAGGACAGGGAGCAATCAGCCCCAGCATTTT	CASRTGSNQPQHF
.	TRBJ1-1	TRBV30	.	TGTGCCTGGAGTGCATGGGCTGAAGCTTTCTTT	CAWSAWAEAFF
.	TRBJ2-3	TRBV11-3	.	TGTGCCAGCAGCGCCGGACTATCCTTAGATACGCAGTATTTT	CASSAGLSLDTQYF
TRBD1	TRBJ2-1	TRBV30	.	TGTGCCGGTGGACAGGCATACAATGAGCAGTTCTTC	CAGGQAYNEQFF
TRBD2	TRBJ2-1	TRBV28	.	TGTGCCAGCGGACTAGATGATAGGAATGAGCAGTTCTTC	CASGLDDRNEQFF
TRBD1	TRBJ2-1	TRBV4-3	.	TGCGCCAGCAGCCACATCGACAGGGCAAGTGAGCAGTTCTTC	CASSHIDRASEQFF
.	TRBJ2-5	TRBV6-6	few	TGTGCCAGCAGTTCCTGGGGCAGGGTGGAGACCCAGTACTTC	CASSSWGRVETQYF
.	TRBJ2-1	TRBV29-1	.	TGCAGCGCCCACGACCGTTCCTACAATGAGCAGTTCTTC	CSAHDRSYNEQFF
.	TRBJ1-2	TRBV29-1	.	TGCAGCGCCACGGGACCATTTCATGGCTACACCTTC	CSATGPFHGYTF
.	TRBJ1-5	TRBV4-3	.	TGCGCCAGCAGCCAAGGGGTAGAACAGCCCCAGCATTTT	CASSQGVEQPQHF
TRBD2	TRBJ2-1	TRBV7-8	.	TGTGCCAGCAGCCGGACTAGCGTGACCTACAATGAGCAGTTCTTC	CASSRTSVTYNEQFF
TRBD1	TRBJ1-1	TRBV5-4	.	TGTGCCAGCAGCTTGGGGCTGGGGGCAGGGGGGATTGAAGCTTTCTTT	CASSLGLGAGGIEAFF
TRBD2	TRBJ2-5	TRBV7-9	.	TGTGCCAGCAGCCTCCCCACTAGCGGAGAGACCCAGTACTTC	CASSLPTSGETQYF
TRBD1	TRBJ1-2	TRBV10-3	.	TGTGCCATCAGTACCGGGACAGACGCTTATGGCTACACCTTC	CAISTGTDAYGYTF
.	TRBJ2-4	TRBV18	.	TGTGCCAGCTCACCAGAAATAGGTAGCATTCAGTACTTC	CASSPEIGSIQYF
.	TRBJ1-2	TRBV6-1	.	TGTGCCAGCTGGCAGGGGCTGTATGGCTACACCTTC	CASWQGLYGYTF
TRBD1	TRBJ1-1	TRBV2	.	TGTGCCAGCAGTGGAGGGAGGGACAGGGGGCCTAAGGGCACTGAAGCTTTCTTT	CASSGGRDRGPKGTEAFF
.	TRBJ2-2	TRBV7-6	few	TGTGCCAGCAGTAGTAGCGGCAGACTCGGGGAGCTGTTTTTT	CASSSSGRLGELFF
.	TRBJ1-3	TRBV7-9	.	TGTGCCAGCAGCTTAGCCTCGGGCTCTGGAAACACCATATATTTT	CASSLASGSGNTIYF
.	TRBJ2-7	TRBV30	.	TGTGCCTGGAGTGACCAGGGGATTGAGCAGTACTTC	CAWSDQGIEQYF
.	TRBJ1-2	TRBV25-1	.	TGTGCCAGCAGTGAATATCCCAGTATAGGCTACACCTTC	CASSEYPSIGYTF
.	TRBJ2-1	TRBV18	.	TGTGCCAGCTCACCAGACACAGAGCAGTTCTTC	CASSPDTEQFF
.	TRBJ2-5	TRBV12-5	.	TGTGCTAGTGGCCCCCCAGGGTTAGAGTCGGAGACCCAGTACTTC	CASGPPGLESETQYF
.	TRBJ2-6	TRBV15	.	TGTGCCACCAGCAGCGGGGGCTCTGGGGCCAACGTCCTGACTTTC	CATSSGGSGANVLTF
.	TRBJ2-7	TRBV4-1	.	TGCGCCAGCAGCCAGCCGCGGGCCGCCTACGAGCAGTACTTC	CASSQPRAAYEQYF
.	TRBJ1-2	TRBV7-9	.	TGTGCCAGCAGCTTAGGGCAGGGAGTAGACTATGGCTACACCTTC	CASSLGQGVDYGYTF
.	TRBJ2-1	TRBV7-2	.	TGTGCCAGCAGCCTGCCTTTGGGTGAGCAGTTCTTC	CASSLPLGEQFF
TRBD1	TRBJ2-6	TRBV29-1	.	TGCAGCGCCCCTACAGGGGTAGGGACCTCTGGGGCCAACGTCCTGACTTTC	CSAPTGVGTSGANVLTF
.	TRBJ2-5	TRBV6-1	.	TGTGCCAGCAGCGGGCGGCTAGCGCTAGAGACCCAGTACTTC	CASSGRLALETQYF
.	TRBJ1-3	TRBV19	.	TGTGCCAGTAGTATACCTAAGTCCGGAAACACCATATATTTT	CASSIPKSGNTIYF
.	TRBJ1-2	TRBV27	.	TGTGCCAGCAGTCCCGGGCCCTCCTTCTATGGCTACACCTTC	CASSPGPSFYGYTF
TRBD1	TRBJ1-3	TRBV7-9	.	TGTGCCAGCAGCTTATACACAGGGGCGGACGGCGGCTCTGGAAACACCATATATTTT	CASSLYTGADGGSGNTIYF
.	TRBJ2-3	TRBV9	.	TGTGCCAGCAGCTCGACCGGGACAAGCACAGATACGCAGTATTTT	CASSSTGTSTDTQYF
TRBD2	TRBJ2-3	TRBV11-3	.	TGTGCCAGCAGCTTGGGGACTAGCGGGGGGATCACAGATACGCAGTATTTT	CASSLGTSGGITDTQYF
TRBD1	TRBJ2-3	TRBV14	.	TGTGCCAGCAGCCAAGAGGGGACAGTATGGGGCACAGATACGCAGTATTTT	CASSQEGTVWGTDTQYF
.	TRBJ1-2	TRBV5-1	.	TGCGCCAGCAGCTTGGGGACGGATAACTATGGCTACACCTTC	CASSLGTDNYGYTF